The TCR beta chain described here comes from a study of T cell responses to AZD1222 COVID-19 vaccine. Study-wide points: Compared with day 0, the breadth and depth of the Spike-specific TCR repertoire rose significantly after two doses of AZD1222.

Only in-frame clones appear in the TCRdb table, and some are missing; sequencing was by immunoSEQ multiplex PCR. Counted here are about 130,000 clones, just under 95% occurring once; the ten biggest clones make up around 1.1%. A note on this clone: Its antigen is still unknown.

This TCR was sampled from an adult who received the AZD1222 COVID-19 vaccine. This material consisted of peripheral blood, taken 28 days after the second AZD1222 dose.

This chain's CDR3 is CASSFGDKGEAFF. As DNA, the CDR3 is TGCGCCAGCAGCTTCGGAGACAAGGGTGAAGCTTTCTTT. The rearrangement uses TRBV5-1 and TRBJ1-1; D remains ambiguous. CDR1 and CDR2 (germline): SGHRS, YFSETQ. CDR3 size: 13 residues. Deletions cut 2 bases from V and 7 bases from J, with 12 bases between.